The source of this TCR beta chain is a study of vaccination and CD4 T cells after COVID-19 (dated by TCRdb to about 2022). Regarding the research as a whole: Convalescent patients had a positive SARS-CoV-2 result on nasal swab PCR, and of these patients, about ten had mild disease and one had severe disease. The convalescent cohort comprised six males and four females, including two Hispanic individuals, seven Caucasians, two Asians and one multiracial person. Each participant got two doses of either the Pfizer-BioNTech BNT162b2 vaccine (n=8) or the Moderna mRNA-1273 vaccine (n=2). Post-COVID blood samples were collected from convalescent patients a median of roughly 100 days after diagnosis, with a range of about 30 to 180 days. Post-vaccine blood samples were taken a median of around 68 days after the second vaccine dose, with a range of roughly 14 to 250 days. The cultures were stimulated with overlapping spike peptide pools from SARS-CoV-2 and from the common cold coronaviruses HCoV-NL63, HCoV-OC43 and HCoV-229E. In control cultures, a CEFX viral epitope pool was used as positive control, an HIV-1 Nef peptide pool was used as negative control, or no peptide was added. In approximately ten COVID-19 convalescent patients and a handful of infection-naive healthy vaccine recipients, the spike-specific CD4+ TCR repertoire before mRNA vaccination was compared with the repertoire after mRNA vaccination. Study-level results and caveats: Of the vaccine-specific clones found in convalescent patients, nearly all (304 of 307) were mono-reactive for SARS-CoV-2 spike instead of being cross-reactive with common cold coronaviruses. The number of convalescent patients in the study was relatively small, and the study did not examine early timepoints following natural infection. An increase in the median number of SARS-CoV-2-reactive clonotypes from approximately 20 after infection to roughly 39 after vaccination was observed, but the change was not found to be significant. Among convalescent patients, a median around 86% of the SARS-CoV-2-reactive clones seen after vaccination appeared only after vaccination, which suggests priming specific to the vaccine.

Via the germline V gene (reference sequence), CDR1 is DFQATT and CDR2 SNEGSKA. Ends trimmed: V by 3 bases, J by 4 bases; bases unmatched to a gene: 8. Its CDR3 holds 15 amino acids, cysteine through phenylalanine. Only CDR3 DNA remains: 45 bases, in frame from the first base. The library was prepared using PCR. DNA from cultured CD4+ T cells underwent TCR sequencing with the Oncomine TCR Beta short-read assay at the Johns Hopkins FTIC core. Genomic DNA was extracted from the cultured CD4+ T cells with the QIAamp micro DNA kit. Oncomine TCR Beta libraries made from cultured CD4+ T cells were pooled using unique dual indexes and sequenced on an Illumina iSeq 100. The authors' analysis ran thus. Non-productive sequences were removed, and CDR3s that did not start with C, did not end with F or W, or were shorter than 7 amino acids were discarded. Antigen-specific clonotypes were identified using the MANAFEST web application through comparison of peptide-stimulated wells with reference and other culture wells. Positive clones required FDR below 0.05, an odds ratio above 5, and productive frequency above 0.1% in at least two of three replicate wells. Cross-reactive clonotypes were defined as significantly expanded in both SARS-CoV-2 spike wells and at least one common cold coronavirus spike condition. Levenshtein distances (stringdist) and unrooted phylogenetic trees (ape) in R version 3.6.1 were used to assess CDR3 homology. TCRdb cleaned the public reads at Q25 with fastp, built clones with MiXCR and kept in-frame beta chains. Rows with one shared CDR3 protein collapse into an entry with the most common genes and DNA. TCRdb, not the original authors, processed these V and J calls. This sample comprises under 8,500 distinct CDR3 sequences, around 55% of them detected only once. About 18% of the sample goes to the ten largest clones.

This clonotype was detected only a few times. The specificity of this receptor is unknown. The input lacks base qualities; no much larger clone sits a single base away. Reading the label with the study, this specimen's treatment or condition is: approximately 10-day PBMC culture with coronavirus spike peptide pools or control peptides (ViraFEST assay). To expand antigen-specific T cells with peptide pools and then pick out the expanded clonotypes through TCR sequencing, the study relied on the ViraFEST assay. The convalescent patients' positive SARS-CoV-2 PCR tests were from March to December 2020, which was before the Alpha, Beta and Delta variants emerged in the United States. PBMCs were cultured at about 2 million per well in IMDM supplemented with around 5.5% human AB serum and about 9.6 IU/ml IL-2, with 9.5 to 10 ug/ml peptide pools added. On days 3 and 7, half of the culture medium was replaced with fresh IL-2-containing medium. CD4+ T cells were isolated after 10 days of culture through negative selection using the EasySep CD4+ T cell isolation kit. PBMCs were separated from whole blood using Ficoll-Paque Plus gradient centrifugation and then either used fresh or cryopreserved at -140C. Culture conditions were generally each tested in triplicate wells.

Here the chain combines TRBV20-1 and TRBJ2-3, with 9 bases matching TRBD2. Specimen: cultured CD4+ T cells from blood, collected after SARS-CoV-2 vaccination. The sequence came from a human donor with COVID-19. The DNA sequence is TGCAGTGCTAGGGGCGGGGGGGCTCTTGCAGATACGCAGTATTTT. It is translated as CSARGGGALADTQYF.